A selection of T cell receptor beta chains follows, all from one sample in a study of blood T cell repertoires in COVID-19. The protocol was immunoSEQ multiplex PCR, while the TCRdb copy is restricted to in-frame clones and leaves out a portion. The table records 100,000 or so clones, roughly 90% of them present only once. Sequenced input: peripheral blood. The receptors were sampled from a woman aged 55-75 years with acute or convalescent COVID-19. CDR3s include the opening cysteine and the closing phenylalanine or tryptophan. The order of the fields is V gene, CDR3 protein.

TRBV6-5,CASGRANTGELFF
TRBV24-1,CATSEPLVTDTQYF
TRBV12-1,CASSFVAPLEINEKLFF
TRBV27,CASSFGLAGYYNEQFF
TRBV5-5,CASSPLAGQYNEQFF
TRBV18,CASSPSSGTNTGELFF
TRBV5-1,CASRPGQGINYEQYF
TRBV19,CASSPLEGLAEHEQFF
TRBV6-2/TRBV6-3,CASSYSLTGGYGYTF
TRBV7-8,CASSLGHTNTEAFF
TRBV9,CASSVGTDLHTIYF
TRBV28,CASTPGTAGKKLFF
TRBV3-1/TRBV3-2,CASRGQEDGYTF
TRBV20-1,CSARGREKLFF
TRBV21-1,CASNRGLTSTNEKLFF
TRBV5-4,CASSLALTTGELFF
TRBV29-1,CSVEAQGAGKPEAFF
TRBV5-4,CASSPGTSGSTTQRTGELFF
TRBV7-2,CASSLGAGRINQPQHF
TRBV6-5,CASTSTGFNQPQHF
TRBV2,CASSEDSSYNEQFF
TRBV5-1,CASSYGQGAGYTF
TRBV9,CASSPHQAGRGLNPEAFF
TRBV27,CASSPGFQRANGYTF
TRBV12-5,CASGLLGGPVAFF
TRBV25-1,CASRYRDTGELFF
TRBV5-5,CASSFSTGNTEAFF
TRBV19,CASTSLRGGESSNQPQHF
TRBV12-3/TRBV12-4,CASSFGRGYGYTF
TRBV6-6,CASSLSRQGWNSPLHF
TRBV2,CASSLANLGHSTDTQYF
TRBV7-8,CASSPSRNQPQHF
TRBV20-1,CSASDPGQGAGYTF
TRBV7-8,CASSPPFRTLAGNTIYF
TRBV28,CASRRQAGNQPQHF
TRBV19,CATRGRGLLRAFF
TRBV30,CAWSVGTGDYEQYF
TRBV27,CASSFGGSGSPLHF
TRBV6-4,CASSHPGQGANEQFF
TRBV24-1,CATSEGTGSDEQFF
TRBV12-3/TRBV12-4,CASSLRGGYGYTF
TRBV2,CASSEQAGVSLDTQYF